This T cell receptor (beta chain) stems from a study of spatial heterogeneity in lung cancer. Across the whole study: Among detected sequences, beta-chain ones consistently exceeded alpha-chain ones in number. Across the raw uncorrected reads, a unique TCR and UMI combination was observed, on average, more than ten times.

As for this clonotype: Its antigen is still unknown.

There are 15 residues in the CDR3. V gave up 5 bases and J gave up 2 bases; unmatched junction bases: 8. Germline assignment: CDR1 MNHEY and CDR2 SVGEGT. Indicated time point: sample taken at primary tumor resection. The sequenced material consisted of unsorted whole RNA from tumor, nontumor lung or frozen PBMC. Samples were obtained from 70 or so donors, all untreated early-stage non-small cell lung cancer patients. Study-wide results and limits: TCRs found ubiquitously expanded in tumor appeared in blood more at resection than at follow-up.

TCRdb re-analysed the 5' RACE reads in MiXCR, keeping a single row per CDR3 protein. The table lists 60,000 to 90,000 distinct CDR3 sequences, 10% to 15% of them singletons. The sequence derives from a male donor with early-stage non-small cell lung cancer. Specimen: PBMCs, collected at surgery. The gene calls are TRBV6-2 or TRBV6-3 and TRBJ2-7; TRBD1 matches at 8 bases. CDR3 in amino acids: CASSPGQGETYEQYF. The CDR3, as DNA: TGTGCCAGCAGTCCCGGACAGGGAGAGACCTACGAGCAGTACTTC.